This TCR beta chain was identified during a study of blood T cells in healthy people across ages. For the second PCR, which ran for roughly 6 to 12 cycles, a sample-barcoded 5' primer and a J-beta primer mix were used. TCRdb analysed the 5' RACE reads with MiXCR anew, one entry per CDR3 protein. Of about 780,000 distinct CDR3 sequences listed, about 42% are singletons. This clonotype was picked up many times. Germline values: CDR1 SGHTA, CDR2 FQGNSA. J was trimmed by 2 bases and V by 0 bases; bases with no gene match: 6. The CDR3 sequence is 16 residues long. The clonotype originates from a man older than 75 in good health. The V call is TRBV7-2, the J call TRBJ2-5; 7 bases line up with TRBD2. Sequencing used blood. DNA of the CDR3: TGTGCCAGCAGCTTAGCTGGCGGGAGCGGTCAAGAGACCCAGTACTTC. Its translation: CASSLAGGSGQETQYF.